These 18 T cell receptor beta chains share one sample of origin, sequenced in a study of blood T cells in healthy people across ages. Together with a sample-barcoded 5' primer, a J-beta primer mix was included in a second PCR lasting about 6 to 12 cycles. TCRdb re-called the 5' RACE reads through MiXCR, storing one row per CDR3 protein. Of approximately 810,000 distinct CDR3 sequences in the sample, around 26% were seen once. Specimen: blood. The receptors shown here come from a woman older than 75 in good health.

This clonotype showed up just once. Since a much larger clone is just one base distant, this may be a read error. The rearrangement links TRBV4-2 to TRBJ2-3, with 12 bases lining up with TRBD2. The CDR3 has 17 residues. From germline, CDR1 is LGHNA and CDR2 YNFKEQ. Trimming at V came to 0 bases and at J to 8 bases, leaving 9 bases not matched to a gene. In DNA, the CDR3 is TGTGCCAGCAGCCAAGATCTGACTAGCGGGGGAGGTTTTACGCAGTATTTT. As protein: CASSQDLTSGGGFTQYF.

The chain has TRBV14 and TRBJ1-2, with D perhaps TRBD1 (6 bases). CDR1 and CDR2 (germline): SGHDN, FVKESK. V lost 0 bases and J 7 bases, leaving 18 bases between the germline ends. This CDR3 is built from 16 residues. The CDR3 reads CASSQDYRTVPIGYTF. CDR3 DNA: TGTGCCAGCAGCCAAGATTATCGGACAGTCCCTATTGGCTACACCTTC.

This rearrangement joins TRBV5-1 to TRBJ1-4; 7 bases are a match to TRBD1. This CDR3 region has 15 residues. The J segment lost 4 bases and the V segment lost 4 bases, leaving 7 bases of the junction unmatched. Looked up from germline, CDR1 is SGHRS and CDR2 is YFSETQ. The CDR3 sequence is CASSQGTALNEKLFF. In nucleotides, the CDR3 is TGCGCCAGCAGCCAAGGGACAGCTCTTAATGAAAAACTGTTTTTT.

This clonotype was recorded many times. This chain joins TRBV12-3 or TRBV12-4 and TRBJ2-3; no clear D gene. Deletions cut 7 bases from V and 9 bases from J, with 17 bases between. The CDR3 length is 13 residues. CDR3 nucleotides: TGTGCCAGCAACCTCCATTCCTTCCAAACGCAGTATTTT. Its translation: CASNLHSFQTQYF.

This clonotype was seen many times. The chain employs TRBV7-2 and TRBJ2-3, with 10 nucleotides matching TRBD1. The CDR3 has 13 residues. Trimming took 10 bases from V and 7 from J; bases not matched to a gene: 8. The germline V gene has CDR1 SGHTA and CDR2 FQGNSA. CDR3 in amino acids: CATGTGVANTQYF. CDR3 sequence (DNA): TGTGCCACAGGGACAGGGGTGGCGAATACGCAGTATTTT.

The sample holds a few counts of this clonotype. The CDR3 nucleotides are TGCGCCAGCAGCCAAGATCTGTCGAGGGATAAGCCCCAGCATTTT. Translating gives CASSQDLSRDKPQHF. This rearrangement joins TRBV4-3 to TRBJ1-5; D gene uncertain. Germline V gene lookup returns CDR1 LGHNA and CDR2 YSLEER. Trimming pared 0 bases from V and 8 bases from J, leaving 14 bases between. This CDR3 is 15 amino acids long.

This clonotype came up many times. J is TRBJ1-6 and V is TRBV9; 7 bases are a match to TRBD1. The CDR3 consists of 15 residues. The junction had 4 bases not matched to a gene; V was cut back by 0 bases and J by 7 bases. Germline V lookup: CDR1 SGDLS, CDR2 YYNGEE. CDR3 residues: CASSVVPGQNSPLHF. CDR3 DNA sequence: TGTGCCAGCAGCGTAGTACCGGGACAGAATTCACCCCTCCACTTT.

This clonotype came up a few times. V is TRBV2 and J is TRBJ1-6, with D uncertain. This CDR3 comprises 13 residues. With 8 bases removed from V and 2 bases from J, the gap between germline ends came to 7 bases. Germline CDR1 and CDR2: SNHLY and FYNNEI. The CDR3 DNA sequence: TGTGCCAGCCGGGGAGCCTATAATTCACCCCTCCACTTT. Encoded protein: CASRGAYNSPLHF.

This sequence joins TRBV2 and TRBJ2-3, with TRBD2 matching over 11 bases. Trimming cost V 6 bases and J 6 bases; bases outside gene matches: 8. CDR3 length equals 15 residues. Germline V lookup: CDR1 SNHLY, CDR2 FYNNEI. The CDR3 sequence is CASSLLAGVGDTQYF. CDR3 bases: TGTGCCAGCAGCCTACTAGCGGGGGTCGGGGATACGCAGTATTTT.

The chain is built from TRBV6-2 or TRBV6-3 and TRBJ1-4; TRBD1 matches at 7 bases. V was clipped by 3 bases and J by 8 bases; unmatched bases: 15. Germline V gene lookup returns CDR1 MNHEY and CDR2 SVGEGT. CDR3 size: 17 residues. CDR3 in DNA: TGTGCCAGCAGTTATACCGCGCGGCGACAGGGAAACGAAAAACTGTTTTTT. Translated: CASSYTARRQGNEKLFF.

This clonotype was seen only a few times. V usage is TRBV13 and J usage is TRBJ2-7, with TRBD1 identical over 7 bases. V was pared by 0 bases and J by 5 bases, with 13 bases of the junction left unmatched. The CDR3 runs 17 residues. From germline, CDR1 is PRHDT and CDR2 FYEKMQ (reference sequence). The CDR3 nucleotides read TGTGCCAGCAGCTTAGGCGGATCTGCAGGGGGTTGGAACGAGCAGTACTTC. Amino acid sequence: CASSLGGSAGGWNEQYF.

The rearrangement links TRBV5-1 to TRBJ2-5, with 7 bases identical to TRBD1. Trimming at V came to 0 bases and at J to 5 bases, leaving 10 bases not matched to a gene. This CDR3 has 16 amino acids. Germline V lookup: CDR1 SGHRS, CDR2 YFSETQ. CDR3 residues: CASSLEPGQRGETQYF. CDR3 sequence (DNA): TGCGCCAGCAGCTTGGAACCGGGACAGAGAGGGGAGACCCAGTACTTC.

This clonotype was counted ten times or more. The chain links TRBV20-1 to TRBJ2-5, with D unresolved. The CDR3 is 15 amino acids. Germline V CDR1 and CDR2: DFQATT, SNEGSKA (reference sequence). Trimming left V 0 bases short and J 5 bases short, with 16 bases between. The CDR3 here is CSAREKTPLWETQYF. The DNA of the CDR3 is TGCAGTGCTAGAGAAAAGACCCCCTTGTGGGAGACCCAGTACTTC.

This clonotype was counted a few times. V is TRBV24-1 and J is TRBJ2-2; 7 bases match TRBD2. This CDR3 comprises 21 residues. V shed 9 bases and J 3 bases; nucleotides not matched to a gene: 27. Germline V CDR1 and CDR2: KGHDR, SFDVKD. CDR3 coding DNA: TGTGCCACCTCACGATCGGGGGGACGAGGGGTTAGGCTACGACACACCGGGGAGCTGTTTTTT. Translation gives CATSRSGGRGVRLRHTGELFF.

This clonotype was seen ten or more times. V gene TRBV20-1 combines with J gene TRBJ2-1; possibly TRBD1 for D (5 bases). CDR1 and CDR2 (germline): DFQATT, SNEGSKA (reference sequence). This CDR3 has 15 amino acids. V was clipped by 3 bases and J by 8 bases, with 20 bases between them. In DNA form, the CDR3 reads TGCAGTGCTAGTGGAAGGGGAACCCGCCGCGATGAGCAGTTCTTC. This translates into CSASGRGTRRDEQFF.

This clonotype was detected many times. The CDR3 DNA reads TGCGCCAGCAGCCAACAAGGGCTCAACACCGGGGAGCTGTTTTTT. Its protein is CASSQQGLNTGELFF. The V gene is TRBV4-3, the J gene TRBJ2-2; D gene unclear. The CDR3 is 15 residues long. CDR1 and CDR2 (germline): LGHNA, YSLEER. Trimming pared 2 bases from V and 2 bases from J, leaving 9 bases between.

The chain employs TRBV6-1 and TRBJ1-2; D gene ambiguous. There are 11 residues in the CDR3. Per germline, CDR1 MNHNS and CDR2 SASEGT. V dropped 4 bases and J dropped 10 bases, with 10 bases sitting between them. The CDR3 sequence is CASSGPVDYTF. The CDR3 nucleotides are TGTGCCAGCAGTGGGCCAGTTGACTACACCTTC.

The chain uses TRBV7-2 and TRBJ2-2, with D possibly being TRBD2 (5 bases). The CDR3 contains 16 residues. Germline V lookup: CDR1 SGHTA, CDR2 FQGNSA. Trimming took off 1 base at V and 8 bases at J, with 17 bases between the two ends. This CDR3 is CASSLVVSAAVGELFF. The CDR3 bases are TGTGCCAGCAGCTTAGTGGTTAGCGCAGCGGTAGGGGAGCTGTTTTTT.